A single sample is the source of the 28 T cell receptor beta chains below, sequenced in a study of T cells in localized non-small cell lung cancer. TCRdb's table, derived via immunoSEQ multiplex PCR, lists solely in-frame clones and lacks some. The data contain 20,000 to 25,000 clones, approximately 88% of them singletons. The sample consisted of peripheral blood mononuclear cells, taken before any cancer treatment. The origin of the receptors is a woman aged 40-75 years with stage III lung adenocarcinoma.

In the case of this clone: Compared with germline, one end of the junction differs, possibly owing to a read error. This chain connects TRBV6-1 to TRBJ2-4; D gene unclear. The CDR3 contains 15 residues. Germline-derived CDR1 and CDR2 are MNHNS and SASEGT. CDR3 nucleotide sequence: TGTGCCAGCAGTGAATCTGGAGACTCTGCCCACTCTATTCTCTTC. This encodes CASSESGDSAHSILF.

The chain is built from TRBV2 and TRBJ2-3; D ambiguous. The V gene lost 0 bases and the J gene lost 7 bases, with 5 bases spanning the gap. The germline V gene encodes CDR1 SNHLY and CDR2 FYNNEI. CDR3 length equals 12 residues. CDR3 region: CASSEAGNTQYF. CDR3 nucleotides: TGTGCCAGCAGTGAAGCTGGAAATACGCAGTATTTT.

The rearrangement joins TRBV5-5 to TRBJ1-1; D remains ambiguous. The length of the CDR3 is 15 residues. V was trimmed by 2 bases and J by 0 bases, leaving 11 bases between them. In germline, CDR1 is SGHKS, CDR2 YYEKEE (reference sequence). Here the CDR3 reads CASSFVVPMNTEAFF. DNA of the CDR3: TGTGCCAGCAGCTTTGTGGTGCCGATGAACACTGAAGCTTTCTTT.

This clone occurred a few times. J is TRBJ2-7 and V is TRBV6-4; D perhaps matches TRBD2 (5 bases). This CDR3 is built from 14 residues. The V gene's germline CDR1 is MRHNA and CDR2 SNTAGT. Trimming removed 2 bases at V and 4 bases at J, with 12 bases between. CDR3 region: CASSDRGSGYEQYF. The CDR3 coding sequence is TGTGCCAGCAGTGACAGAGGGTCGGGGTACGAGCAGTACTTC.

The V and J genes are TRBV2 and TRBJ2-3; D not resolved. Trimming removed 11 bases at V and 2 bases at J, with 14 bases between. Germline V CDR1 and CDR2: SNHLY, FYNNEI. The CDR3 consists of 13 residues. In DNA form, the CDR3 reads TGTGCCCGACAAATCATTGACACAGATACGCAGTATTTT. Residues: CARQIIDTDTQYF.

This rearrangement joins TRBV7-2 to TRBJ2-1, with no clear D. The V end lost 5 bases, the J end lost 7 bases, and 12 bases lay between the germline ends. The CDR3 has 13 residues. Germline-derived CDR1 and CDR2 are SGHTA and FQGNSA. The CDR3 bases are TGTGCCAGCAGCCTCCTGTATGGTAATGAGCAGTTCTTC. Translating it yields CASSLLYGNEQFF.

In regard to this clone: A read error may account for a junction end that differs from germline. The chain carries TRBV10-3 and TRBJ2-7; TRBD2 agrees at 9 bases. CDR3 size: 12 residues. Germline values: CDR1 ENHRY, CDR2 SYGVKD. This CDR3 is CAISPSGAVPHF. The CDR3 nucleotides are TGTGCCATCAGTCCTAGCGGGGCCGTGCCCCACTTC.

The chain links TRBV30 to TRBJ2-2; 7 nucleotides line up with TRBD2. Germline CDR1 is GTSNPN and CDR2 is SVGIG (reference sequence). The CDR3 covers 17 residues. V trimming: 4 bases; J trimming: 7 bases; junction bases outside the gene matches: 18. This chain's CDR3 is CAWIPGGTTEWGGELFF. CDR3 DNA: TGTGCCTGGATCCCCGGGGGGACCACCGAATGGGGCGGGGAGCTGTTTTTT.

The V call is TRBV5-1, the J call TRBJ2-7; D call uncertain. V lost 3 bases, J lost 2 bases, and 15 bases lay in between. Germline V gives CDR1 SGHRS, CDR2 YFSETQ. The CDR3 has 15 amino acids. CDR3 sequence (DNA): TGCGCCAGCAGCTCTGGACGGCTCGAACCCTACGAGCAGTACTTC. Its protein product is CASSSGRLEPYEQYF.

V is TRBV7-6 and J is TRBJ1-1, with D perhaps matching TRBD1 (6 bases). The CDR3 is 14 residues long. V lost 0 bases to trimming and J lost 2 bases, with 7 bases between them. The germline V gene has CDR1 SGHVS and CDR2 FNYEAQ. In DNA, the CDR3 is TGTGCCAGCAGCTTAGCGGGGGCTAACACTGAAGCTTTCTTT. This sequence encodes CASSLAGANTEAFF.

The gene calls are TRBV9 and TRBJ1-1; D is perhaps TRBD1 (6 bases). CDR1 and CDR2 (germline): SGDLS, YYNGEE. The ends were cut back, 0 bases at V and 2 bases at J, with 14 bases in the middle. The CDR3 sequence is 16 residues long. The CDR3 coding sequence is TGTGCCAGCAGCGTAGCACCGACAGGAGGTAACACTGAAGCTTTCTTT. Translation: CASSVAPTGGNTEAFF.

This rearrangement joins TRBV7-6 to TRBJ1-5, with D possibly being TRBD1 (6 bases). V lost 1 base to trimming and J lost 6 bases, with 7 bases between them. Germline V gene data show CDR1 as SGHVS and CDR2 as FNYEAQ. The CDR3 is 13 residues long. CDR3 nucleotides: TGTGCCAGCAGCTTAGAGGGGGTTCAGCCCCAGCATTTT. Residues: CASSLEGVQPQHF.

CDR3 sequence (DNA): TGTGCCAGCAGCTTAGCACCCCGGGGGGGAGATGTTGGCTACACCTTC. This sequence encodes CASSLAPRGGDVGYTF. V and J are TRBV7-2 and TRBJ1-2, with a tentative D call TRBD1 (5 bases). Germline V gives CDR1 SGHTA, CDR2 FQGNSA. The CDR3 is 16 residues long. Trimming shortened V by 0 bases and J by 7 bases, and 18 bases separated the two germline ends. Complete variable domain (other parts from reference TRBV7-2 and TRBJ1-2): GAGVSQSPSNKVTEKGKDVELRCDPISGHTALYWYRQSLGQGLEFLIYFQGNSAPDKSGLPSDRFSAERTGGSVSTLTIQRTQQEDSAVYLCASSLAPRGGDVGYTFGSGTRLTVV.

The chain has TRBV19 and TRBJ2-1; D tentatively fits TRBD1 or TRBD2 (5 bases each). V shed 3 bases and J shed 2 bases, with 8 bases lying between them. The CDR3 runs to 14 residues. Per germline, CDR1 LNHDA and CDR2 SQIVND (reference sequence). The CDR3 is CASSIQGPYNEQFF. As DNA, the CDR3 is TGTGCCAGTAGTATCCAGGGACCCTACAATGAGCAGTTCTTC.

The chain is built from TRBV28 and TRBJ1-2; D is ambiguous. Per the germline V gene, CDR1 is MDHEN and CDR2 is SYDVKM. This CDR3 contains 14 residues. V was trimmed by 5 bases and J by 4 bases, leaving 14 bases between them. CDR3 in DNA: TGTGCCAGCAGTGCCCCGGACCGACTCTATGGCTACACCTTC. As protein: CASSAPDRLYGYTF.

The chain joins TRBV5-1 to TRBJ1-3, with D hard to call. The CDR3 covers 16 residues. V dropped 0 bases and J dropped 0 bases, with 10 bases sitting between them. Germline CDR1 reads SGHRS; CDR2 reads YFSETQ. The CDR3 DNA reads TGCGCCAGCAGCTTGGCCGGTTTCGCCTCTGGAAACACCATATATTTT. Its protein is CASSLAGFASGNTIYF.

CDR3 bases: TGTGCCTGGAGAGAAGGGGGTTGGAACACTGAAGCTTTCTTT. Translating gives CAWREGGWNTEAFF. The J gene is TRBJ1-1, the V gene TRBV30; the D gene is possibly TRBD1 (6 bases). The germline V gene has CDR1 GTSNPN and CDR2 SVGIG (reference sequence). This CDR3 is built from 14 residues. Trimming shortened V by 3 bases and J by 1 base, and 12 bases separated the two germline ends.

The chain couples TRBV4-2 to TRBJ2-7, with 7 nucleotides matching TRBD1. CDR3 length equals 15 residues. The germline V gene encodes CDR1 LGHNA and CDR2 YNFKEQ. Germline trimming cut 0 bases from V and 0 bases from J; bases unmatched to any gene: 2. CDR3 sequence reads: CASSQEWDSSYEQYF. CDR3 DNA: TGTGCCAGCAGCCAAGAATGGGACAGCTCCTACGAGCAGTACTTC.

The chain is built from TRBV6-4 and TRBJ2-3; D gene unclear. V was pared by 1 base and J by 3 bases, with 5 bases between. The CDR3 consists of 13 residues. The germline gives CDR1 MRHNA, CDR2 SNTAGT. CDR3 bases: TGTGCCAGCAGTGACTATCGGACAGATACGCAGTATTTT. It encodes CASSDYRTDTQYF.

This clone has just one count. The chain uses TRBV6-6 and TRBJ1-3, with D uncertain. Germline CDR1 reads MNHNY; CDR2 reads SVGAGI (reference sequence). V was trimmed by 4 bases and J by 4 bases, leaving 5 bases between them. The CDR3 covers 12 residues. The CDR3 nucleotides are TGTGCCAGCAGTTCGACGGGAAACACCATATATTTT. It codes for CASSSTGNTIYF.

This chain uses TRBV27 with TRBJ1-6; possibly TRBD1 for D (6 bases). This CDR3 has 18 amino acids. Between the trimmed V and J ends, which lost 3 bases and 1 base, there was a span of 16 bases. Germline V lookup: CDR1 MNHEY, CDR2 SMNVEV (reference sequence). Here the CDR3 reads CASSLGGQSGSYNSPLHF. The CDR3 bases are TGTGCCAGCAGTTTGGGAGGACAGTCTGGTTCCTATAATTCACCCCTCCACTTT.

The V and J genes are TRBV4-3 and TRBJ1-3, with 7 nucleotides matching TRBD1. CDR1 LGHNA and CDR2 YSLEER come from the germline V gene. The CDR3 is 17 amino acids. V was clipped by 0 bases and J by 3 bases; unmatched bases: 8. CDR3 residues: CASSQDLTGVVGNTIYF. CDR3 nucleotide sequence: TGCGCCAGCAGCCAAGACCTTACAGGGGTGGTTGGAAACACCATATATTTT.

This clone was detected only once. The gene calls are TRBV18 and TRBJ2-3, with 10 bases aligning to TRBD2. Germline CDR1 reads KGHSH; CDR2 reads LQKENI. The V segment lost 2 bases and the J segment 1 base; nucleotides outside the gene matches: 3. The CDR3 runs 16 residues. This CDR3 reads CASSPSLAGGTDTQYF. For the CDR3, the DNA is TGTGCCAGCTCACCATCTCTAGCGGGAGGCACAGATACGCAGTATTTT. The variable domain in full, with the rest retrieved from reference TRBV18 and TRBJ2-3, is NAGVMQNPRHLVRRRGQEARLRCSPMKGHSHVYWYRQLPEEGLKFMVYLQKENIIDESGMPKERFSAEFPKEGPSILRIQQVVRGDSAAYFCASSPSLAGGTDTQYFGPGTRLTVL.

The chain carries TRBV7-8 and TRBJ2-1; 7 bases map to TRBD2. V lost 5 bases, J lost 3 bases, and 7 bases stayed unmatched. CDR3 length: 15 residues. Germline V gene data show CDR1 as SGHVS and CDR2 as FQNEAQ. The CDR3 reads CASSRRAGVYNEQFF. The CDR3 nucleotides read TGTGCCAGCAGCCGCAGGGCGGGGGTCTACAATGAGCAGTTCTTC.

V and J are TRBV10-2 and TRBJ2-5; 12 bases line up with TRBD1. The CDR3 loop spans 15 amino acids. CDR1 is WSHSY and CDR2 is SAAADI in the germline V gene. Germline trimming cut 6 bases from V and 6 bases from J; bases unmatched to any gene: 8. The CDR3 reads CASSAGTGGAKTQYF. The CDR3 region has the DNA TGCGCCAGCAGCGCTGGGACAGGGGGCGCAAAGACCCAGTACTTC.

This rearrangement joins TRBV2 to TRBJ1-6; TRBD1 matches at 7 bases. CDR1 is SNHLY and CDR2 is FYNNEI in the germline V gene. CDR3 size: 14 residues. Trimming at V came to 3 bases and at J to 4 bases, leaving 0 bases not matched to a gene. This CDR3 reads CASSDRGYNSPLHF. The CDR3, as DNA: TGTGCCAGCAGTGACAGGGGGTATAATTCACCCCTCCACTTT.

Points on this clone: An end of the junction does not agree with germline; a read error may underlie this. V gene TRBV18 combines with J gene TRBJ2-5; D may be TRBD2 (5 bases). Germline CDR1 and CDR2: KGHSH and LQKENI. The CDR3 contains 13 residues. The CDR3 DNA sequence: TGTGCCAGCTCACCAACTAGACAAGAGACCCAATACTTC. Its translation: CASSPTRQETQYF.

The chain combines TRBV11-3 with TRBJ2-1; 8 bases agree with TRBD1. V was clipped by 1 base and J by 6 bases; unmatched bases: 5. Germline V gene sequence: CDR1 SGHNT, CDR2 YENEEA. The CDR3 is 15 amino acids. CDR3: CASSLAAGQGNEQFF. The CDR3 DNA reads TGTGCCAGCAGCTTAGCGGCCGGACAGGGCAATGAGCAGTTCTTC.